The sequence of this T cell receptor beta chain was determined in a study of OX40 agonist ivuxolimab in advanced cancers. Study-wide results and caveats: CD4+ and CD8+ blood T cells expanded clonally by week 6 at 0.1 to 3.0 mg/kg.

Generated by immunoSEQ multiplex PCR, the TCRdb table keeps only in-frame clones and is missing some. The sample records 15,000 to 25,000 clones, 85% to 90% being singletons. About this clone: Its antigen is undetermined.

Any history of autoimmune disease or systemic immunosuppression disqualified patients. V lost 2 bases and J lost 4, with 9 bases in between. Germline assignment: CDR1 SGHVS and CDR2 FQNEAQ. CDR3 length: 14 residues. The source is an adult with an advanced solid tumor such as melanoma, head and neck, liver or kidney cancer. This chain connects TRBV7-8 to TRBJ1-5; no firm D call. The source was CD4+ or CD8+ T cells sorted from blood, collected in a trial of the OX40 agonist ivuxolimab. DNA for the CDR3: TGTGCCAGCAGCTTACTTCGGTCTAATCAGCCCCAGCATTTT. Encoded protein: CASSLLRSNQPQHF.